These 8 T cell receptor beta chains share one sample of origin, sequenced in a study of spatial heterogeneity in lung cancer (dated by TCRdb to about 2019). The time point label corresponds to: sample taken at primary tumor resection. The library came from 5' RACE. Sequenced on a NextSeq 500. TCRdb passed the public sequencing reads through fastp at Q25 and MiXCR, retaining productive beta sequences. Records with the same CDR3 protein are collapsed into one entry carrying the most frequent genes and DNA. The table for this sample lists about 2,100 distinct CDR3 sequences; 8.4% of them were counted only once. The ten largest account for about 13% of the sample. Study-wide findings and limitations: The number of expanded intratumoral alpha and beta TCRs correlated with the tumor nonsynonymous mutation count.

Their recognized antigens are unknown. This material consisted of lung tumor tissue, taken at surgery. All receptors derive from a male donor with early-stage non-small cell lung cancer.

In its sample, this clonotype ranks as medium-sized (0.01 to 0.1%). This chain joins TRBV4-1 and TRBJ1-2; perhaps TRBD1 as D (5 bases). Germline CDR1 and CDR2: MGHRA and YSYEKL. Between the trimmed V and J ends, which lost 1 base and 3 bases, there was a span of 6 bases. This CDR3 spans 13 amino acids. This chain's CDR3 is CASSQAGYYGYTF. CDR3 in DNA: TGCGCCAGCAGCCAAGCAGGGTACTATGGCTACACCTTC.

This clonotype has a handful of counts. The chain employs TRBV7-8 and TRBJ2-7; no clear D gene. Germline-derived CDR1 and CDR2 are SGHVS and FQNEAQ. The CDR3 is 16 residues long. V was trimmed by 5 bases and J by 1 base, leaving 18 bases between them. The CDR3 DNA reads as TGTGCCAGCAGCAACGACGTCCGCCGGGTTTCCTACGAGCAGTACTTC. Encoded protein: CASSNDVRRVSYEQYF. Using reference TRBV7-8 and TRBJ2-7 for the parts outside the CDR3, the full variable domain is GAGVSQSPRYKVAKRGQDVALRCDPISGHVSLFWYQQALGQGPEFLTYFQNEAQLDKSGLPSDRFFAERPEGSVSTLKIQRTQQEDSAVYLCASSNDVRRVSYEQYFGPGTRLTVT.

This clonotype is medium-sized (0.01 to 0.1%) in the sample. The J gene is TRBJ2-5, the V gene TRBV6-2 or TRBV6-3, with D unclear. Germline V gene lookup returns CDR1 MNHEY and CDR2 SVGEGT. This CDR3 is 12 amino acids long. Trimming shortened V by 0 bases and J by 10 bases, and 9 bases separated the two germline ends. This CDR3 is CASSYSIRDQYF. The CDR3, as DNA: TGTGCCAGCAGTTACTCGATTAGGGACCAGTACTTC.

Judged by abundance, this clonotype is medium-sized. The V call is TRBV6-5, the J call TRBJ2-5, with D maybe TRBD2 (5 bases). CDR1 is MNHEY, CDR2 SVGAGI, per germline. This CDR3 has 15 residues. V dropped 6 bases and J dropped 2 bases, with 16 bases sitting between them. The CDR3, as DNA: TGTGCCAGCAGCCCACTCGCTGGGGAGCAAGAGACCCAGTACTTC. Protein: CASSPLAGEQETQYF.

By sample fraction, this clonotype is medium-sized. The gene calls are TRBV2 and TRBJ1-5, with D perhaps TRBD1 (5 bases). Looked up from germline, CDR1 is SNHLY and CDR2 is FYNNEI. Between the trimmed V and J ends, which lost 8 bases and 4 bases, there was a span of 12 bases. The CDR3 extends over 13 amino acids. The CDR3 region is CASVWTPNQPQHF. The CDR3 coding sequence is TGTGCCAGCGTGTGGACACCTAATCAGCCCCAGCATTTT.

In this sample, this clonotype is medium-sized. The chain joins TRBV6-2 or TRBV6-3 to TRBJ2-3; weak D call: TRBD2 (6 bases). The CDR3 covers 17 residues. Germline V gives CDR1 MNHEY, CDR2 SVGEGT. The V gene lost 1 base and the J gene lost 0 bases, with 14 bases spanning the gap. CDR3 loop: CASSYWGRGSSTDTQYF. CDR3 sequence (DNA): TGTGCCAGCAGTTACTGGGGCCGGGGGAGTAGCACAGATACGCAGTATTTT.

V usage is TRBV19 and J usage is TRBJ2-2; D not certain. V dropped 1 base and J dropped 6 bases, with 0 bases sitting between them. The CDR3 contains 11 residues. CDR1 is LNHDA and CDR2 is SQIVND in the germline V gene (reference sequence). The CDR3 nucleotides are TGTGCCAGTAGTATAGCCGGGGAGCTGTTTTTT. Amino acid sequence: CASSIAGELFF. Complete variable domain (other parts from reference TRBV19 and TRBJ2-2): DGGITQSPKYLFRKEGQNVTLSCEQNLNHDAMYWYRQDPGQGLRLIYYSQIVNDFQKGDIAEGYSVSREKKESFPLTVTSAQKNPTAFYLCASSIAGELFFGEGSRLTVL.

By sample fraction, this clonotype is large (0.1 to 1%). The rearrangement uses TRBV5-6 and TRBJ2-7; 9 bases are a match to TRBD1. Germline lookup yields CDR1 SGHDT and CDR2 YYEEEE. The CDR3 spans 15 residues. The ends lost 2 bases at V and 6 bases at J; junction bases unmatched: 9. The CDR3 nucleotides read TGTGCCAGCAGCTTCCCCGGGACAGGGAATAGCGAGCAGTACTTC. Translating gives CASSFPGTGNSEQYF.